The clone carrying this TCR beta chain was seen a handful of times. The data stem from a study of early T cells in non-severe SARS-CoV-2 infection. TCRdb fed the 5' RACE reads into MiXCR, producing one record per CDR3 protein. Of tens of thousands of distinct CDR3 sequences detected, about an eighth appear once; the ten largest clones hold 1.3%. CDR1 is MNHEY and CDR2 is SVGAGI in the germline V gene. Germline trimming cut 7 bases from V and 4 bases from J; bases unmatched to any gene: 2. The CDR3 is 12 residues long. This chain uses TRBV6-5 with TRBJ2-5; 8 bases map to TRBD2. This TCR was recovered from an adult who was a healthcare worker with PCR-confirmed SARS-CoV-2 infection or an uninfected control (not recorded which). The sequenced material came from whole blood. In DNA form, the CDR3 reads TGTGCCAGCATGGCGGGAGGAGAGACCCAGTACTTC. Amino acids: CASMAGGETQYF.